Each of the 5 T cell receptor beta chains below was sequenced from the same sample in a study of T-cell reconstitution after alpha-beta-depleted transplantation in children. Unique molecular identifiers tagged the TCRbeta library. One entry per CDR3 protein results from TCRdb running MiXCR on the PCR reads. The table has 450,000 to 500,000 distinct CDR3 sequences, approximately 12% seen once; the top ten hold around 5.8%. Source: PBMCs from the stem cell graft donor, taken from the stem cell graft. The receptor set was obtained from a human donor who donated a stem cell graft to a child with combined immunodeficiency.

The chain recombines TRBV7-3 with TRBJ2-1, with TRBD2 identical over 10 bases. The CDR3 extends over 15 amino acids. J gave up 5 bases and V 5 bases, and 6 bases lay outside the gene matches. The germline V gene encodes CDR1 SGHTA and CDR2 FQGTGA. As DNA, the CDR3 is TGTGCCAGCAGCCCTCGGACTAGCGGAGACAATGAGCAGTTCTTC. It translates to CASSPRTSGDNEQFF.

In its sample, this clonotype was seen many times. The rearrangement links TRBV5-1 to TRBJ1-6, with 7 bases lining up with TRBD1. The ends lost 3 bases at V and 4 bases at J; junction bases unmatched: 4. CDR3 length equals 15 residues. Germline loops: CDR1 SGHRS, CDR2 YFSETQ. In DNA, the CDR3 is TGCGCCAGCAGCTACGGACAGGCGTATAATTCACCCCTCCACTTT. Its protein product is CASSYGQAYNSPLHF.

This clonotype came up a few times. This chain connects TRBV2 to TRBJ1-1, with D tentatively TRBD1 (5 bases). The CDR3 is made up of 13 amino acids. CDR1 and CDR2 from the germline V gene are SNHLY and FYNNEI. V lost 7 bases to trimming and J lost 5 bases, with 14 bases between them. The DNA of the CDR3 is TGTGCCAGCACCGAGAGGGAGGGGACTGAAGCTTTCTTT. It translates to CASTEREGTEAFF.

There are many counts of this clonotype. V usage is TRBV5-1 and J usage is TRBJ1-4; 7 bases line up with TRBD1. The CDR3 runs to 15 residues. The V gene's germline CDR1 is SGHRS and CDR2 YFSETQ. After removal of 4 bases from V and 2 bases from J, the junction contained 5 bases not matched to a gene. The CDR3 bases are TGCGCCAGCAGCCCCTGGGACAGCACTAATGAAAAACTGTTTTTT. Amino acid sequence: CASSPWDSTNEKLFF.

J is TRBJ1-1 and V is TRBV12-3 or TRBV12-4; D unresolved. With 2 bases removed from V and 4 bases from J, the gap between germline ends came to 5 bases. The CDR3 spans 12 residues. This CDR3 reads CASSLQSTEAFF. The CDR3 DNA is TGTGCCAGCAGTTTACAGAGCACTGAAGCTTTCTTT.